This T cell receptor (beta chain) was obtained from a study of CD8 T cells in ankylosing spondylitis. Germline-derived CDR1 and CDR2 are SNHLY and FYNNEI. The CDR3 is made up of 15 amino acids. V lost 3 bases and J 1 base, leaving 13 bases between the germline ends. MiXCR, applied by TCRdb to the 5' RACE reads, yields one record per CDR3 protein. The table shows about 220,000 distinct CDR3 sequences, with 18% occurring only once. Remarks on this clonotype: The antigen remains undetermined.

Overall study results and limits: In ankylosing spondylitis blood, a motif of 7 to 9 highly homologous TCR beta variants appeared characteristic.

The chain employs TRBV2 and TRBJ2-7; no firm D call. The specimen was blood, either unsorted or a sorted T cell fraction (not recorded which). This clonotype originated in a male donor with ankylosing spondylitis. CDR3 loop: CASSESEAASYEQYF. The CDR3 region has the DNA TGTGCCAGCAGTGAGAGCGAGGCAGCTTCCTACGAGCAGTACTTC. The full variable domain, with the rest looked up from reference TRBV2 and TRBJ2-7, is EPEVTQTPSHQVTQMGQEVILRCVPISNHLYFYWYRQILGQKVEFLVSFYNNEISEKSEIFDDQFSVERPDGSNFTLKIRSTKLEDSAMYFCASSESEAASYEQYFGPGTRLTVT.